This passage covers 24 T cell receptor beta chains from one sample sequenced in a study of blood T cell repertoires in COVID-19. Profiled with immunoSEQ multiplex PCR; TCRdb holds only in-frame clones, not every one. Of roughly 74,000 clones listed, around nine tenths were seen once; the top ten hold under 2%. Sequences were obtained from peripheral blood. The receptors stem from a woman aged 80 or over with active or convalescent COVID-19.

This sequence joins TRBV6-5 and TRBJ1-5, with TRBD1 identical over 8 bases. CDR3 length: 15 amino acids. V gave up 6 bases and J gave up 2 bases; unmatched junction bases: 6. Germline V gene sequence: CDR1 MNHEY, CDR2 SVGAGI. CDR3 sequence (DNA): TGTGCCAGCAGGCAGATGACAGGGGGCAATCAGCCCCAGCATTTT. Amino acid sequence: CASRQMTGGNQPQHF.

The chain's CDR3 is CASSARTAGDTIYF. In DNA form, the CDR3 reads TGTGCCAGCAGCGCCCGGACAGCGGGAGACACCATATATTTT. The rearrangement joins TRBV5-6 to TRBJ1-3, with TRBD1 as a possible D gene (6 bases). Trimming removed 4 bases from V and 8 bases from J, with 16 bases in between. The CDR3 is 14 residues long. Germline loops: CDR1 SGHDT, CDR2 YYEEEE.

In its sample, this clone was seen a few times. This sequence joins TRBV5-4 and TRBJ1-2; perhaps TRBD1 as D (6 bases). The germline V and J ends were trimmed by 1 base and 6 bases, with 10 bases remaining between them. Germline values: CDR1 SGHNT, CDR2 YYREEE (reference sequence). There are 13 residues in the CDR3. The CDR3 DNA reads as TGTGCCAGCAGCTTGTCAGGGGCCGATGGCTACACCTTC. It translates to CASSLSGADGYTF.

The chain combines TRBV5-1 with TRBJ2-7; 8 bases align to TRBD2. Trimming took 2 bases from V and 3 from J; bases not matched to a gene: 7. The germline V gene encodes CDR1 SGHRS and CDR2 YFSETQ. The CDR3 covers 15 residues. Here the CDR3 DNA reads TGCGCCAGCAGCTTCAGTCCTAGCGGGCACTACGAGCAGTACTTC. As protein: CASSFSPSGHYEQYF.

This clone has a single count. CDR3 in DNA: TGTGCCAGCAGCTCCGGGACTAGCGGGGGGGAGGAGACCCAGTACTTC. It translates to CASSSGTSGGEETQYF. The chain is built from TRBV5-8 and TRBJ2-5; 16 nucleotides align to TRBD2. J lost 5 bases, V lost 3 bases, and 4 bases had no gene match. Germline CDR1 reads SGHTS; CDR2 reads YDEGEE. CDR3 length equals 16 residues.

This sequence joins TRBV2 and TRBJ1-6; 8 nucleotides align to TRBD1. Germline loops: CDR1 SNHLY, CDR2 FYNNEI. Germline trimming cut 4 bases from V and 8 bases from J; bases unmatched to any gene: 7. The CDR3 covers 15 residues. CDR3 nucleotides: TGTGCCAGCAGTGTGGACAGGGTGGGCCATTCACCCCTCCACTTT. Translation: CASSVDRVGHSPLHF. Full variable domain (missing parts from reference TRBV2 and TRBJ1-6): EPEVTQTPSHQVTQMGQEVILRCVPISNHLYFYWYRQILGQKVEFLVSFYNNEISEKSEIFDDQFSVERPDGSNFTLKIRSTKLEDSAMYFCASSVDRVGHSPLHFGNGTRLTVT.

This chain links TRBV6-5 with TRBJ2-1; 7 nucleotides align to TRBD2. J lost 10 bases, V lost 2 bases, and 14 bases had no gene match. CDR3 length equals 16 residues. The V gene's germline CDR1 is MNHEY and CDR2 SVGAGI. The CDR3, as DNA: TGTGCCAGCAGTTACAGGCCTAGCGGTCCCATCGGGGAGCAGTTCTTC. Residues: CASSYRPSGPIGEQFF.

The rearrangement joins TRBV19 to TRBJ2-2; 7 nucleotides line up with TRBD2. Germline lookup yields CDR1 LNHDA and CDR2 SQIVND (reference sequence). Trimming removed 3 bases from V and 4 bases from J; junction bases left unmatched: 5. CDR3 length: 15 amino acids. The CDR3 coding sequence is TGTGCCAGTAGTATGGGAGGGGTGGCCACCGGGGAGCTGTTTTTT. Translating it yields CASSMGGVATGELFF. Full variable domain (outside the CDR3, taken from reference TRBV19 and TRBJ2-2): DGGITQSPKYLFRKEGQNVTLSCEQNLNHDAMYWYRQDPGQGLRLIYYSQIVNDFQKGDIAEGYSVSREKKESFPLTVTSAQKNPTAFYLCASSMGGVATGELFFGEGSRLTVL.

The chain uses TRBV7-9 and TRBJ2-1, with D perhaps TRBD2 (6 bases). The CDR3 is 15 residues long. V was clipped by 6 bases and J by 6 bases, with 18 bases between them. CDR1 is SEHNR and CDR2 is FQNEAQ in the germline V gene (reference sequence). The CDR3 protein is CASSLMEGGFNEQFF. CDR3 nucleotide sequence: TGTGCCAGCAGTCTCATGGAGGGAGGATTCAATGAGCAGTTCTTC.

This chain joins TRBV5-1 and TRBJ1-2; 9 bases are shared with TRBD1. The V segment lost 3 bases and the J segment 6 bases; nucleotides outside the gene matches: 6. The germline V gene has CDR1 SGHRS and CDR2 YFSETQ. The CDR3 is 14 residues long. The CDR3 sequence: CASSWGDRVDGYTF. The CDR3 coding sequence is TGCGCCAGCAGCTGGGGGGACAGGGTGGATGGCTACACCTTC.

J is TRBJ1-5 and V is TRBV20-1; 7 nucleotides agree with TRBD1. With 3 bases clipped from V and 4 bases from J, the junction kept 6 bases outside the gene matches. The germline V gene has CDR1 DFQATT and CDR2 SNEGSKA (reference sequence). The CDR3 totals 14 residues. In nucleotides, the CDR3 is TGCAGTGCTAGTTCACAGGGGCCAAATCAGCCCCAGCATTTT. This sequence encodes CSASSQGPNQPQHF.

This clone was found once. The V call is TRBV10-3, the J call TRBJ2-2; 12 bases align to TRBD2. Germline V gives CDR1 ENHRY, CDR2 SYGVKD. V lost 11 bases, J lost 4 bases, and 8 bases stayed unmatched. CDR3 length: 15 residues. CDR3 nucleotides: TGTGCCCTATCACCACTAGCGGGAGGCACCGGGGAGCTGTTTTTT. This gives the protein CALSPLAGGTGELFF.

The chain has TRBV5-1 and TRBJ1-4; D gene ambiguous. CDR1 and CDR2 from the germline V gene are SGHRS and YFSETQ. The CDR3 covers 15 residues. V shed 3 bases and J shed 8 bases, with 17 bases lying between them. The CDR3 reads CASSWEGLRTEKLFF. The CDR3, as DNA: TGCGCCAGCAGCTGGGAGGGCCTGAGAACCGAAAAACTGTTTTTT.

This chain connects TRBV7-9 to TRBJ2-2, with D possibly matching TRBD1 (6 bases). V lost 1 base and J 3 bases, leaving 9 bases between the germline ends. This CDR3 region has 15 residues. Per the germline V gene, CDR1 is SEHNR and CDR2 is FQNEAQ (reference sequence). In DNA, the CDR3 is TGTGCCAGCAGCTTAGGGACAGATCACACCGGGGAGCTGTTTTTT. Its protein is CASSLGTDHTGELFF.

The J gene is TRBJ2-2, the V gene TRBV5-1; D not certain. Trimming pared 2 bases from V and 4 bases from J, leaving 6 bases between. This CDR3 comprises 13 residues. Germline lookup yields CDR1 SGHRS and CDR2 YFSETQ. The CDR3 DNA is TGCGCCAGCAGCTTCGACTTCACCGGGGAGCTGTTTTTT. This translates into CASSFDFTGELFF.

V is TRBV29-1 and J is TRBJ1-1, with D maybe TRBD1 (5 bases). This CDR3 contains 11 residues. V was clipped by 4 bases and J by 8 bases, with 11 bases between them. Germline V CDR1 and CDR2: SQVTM, ANQGSEA. This CDR3 reads CSVADSREAFF. The CDR3 DNA reads as TGCAGCGTTGCCGACAGTCGCGAAGCTTTCTTT.

The chain joins TRBV2 to TRBJ1-4; 8 bases agree with TRBD1. Germline CDR1 SNHLY, CDR2 FYNNEI. The CDR3 extends over 14 amino acids. Trimming took 6 bases from V and 7 from J; bases not matched to a gene: 7. The chain's CDR3 is CASSGTGGVEKLFF. The DNA of the CDR3 is TGTGCCAGCAGCGGGACAGGAGGGGTTGAAAAACTGTTTTTT.

This clone was detected once. The chain joins TRBV10-3 to TRBJ2-2, with a possible D match to TRBD2 (6 bases). V was pared by 4 bases and J by 6 bases, with 12 bases between. This CDR3 has 14 residues. Germline CDR1 and CDR2: ENHRY and SYGVKD. CDR3 nucleotides: TGTGCCATCAGTGGGGGACCGGGGGCCGGGGAGCTGTTTTTT. Translation: CAISGGPGAGELFF.

V is TRBV7-9 and J is TRBJ2-5; TRBD1 matches 7 bases. The CDR3 spans 14 residues. Trimming took 4 bases from V and 5 from J; bases not matched to a gene: 7. The germline V gene has CDR1 SEHNR and CDR2 FQNEAQ (reference sequence). The CDR3: CASSSRQGWETQYF. Written as DNA, the CDR3 is TGTGCCAGCAGCTCCCGACAGGGTTGGGAGACCCAGTACTTC. Full variable domain (outside the CDR3, taken from reference TRBV7-9 and TRBJ2-5): DTGVSQNPRHKITKRGQNVTFRCDPISEHNRLYWYRQTLGQGPEFLTYFQNEAQLEKSRLLSDRFSAERPKGSFSTLEIQRTEQGDSAMYLCASSSRQGWETQYFGPGTRLLVL.

The chain combines TRBV5-1 with TRBJ2-7; possible D gene TRBD2, 7 bases. The CDR3 extends over 14 amino acids. V was pared by 0 bases and J by 6 bases, with 13 bases between. Germline V gene data show CDR1 as SGHRS and CDR2 as YFSETQ. Here the CDR3 reads CASSLVSRGGEQYF. For the CDR3, the DNA is TGCGCCAGCAGCTTGGTCTCGAGGGGGGGCGAGCAGTACTTC.

V is TRBV29-1 and J is TRBJ1-2; perhaps TRBD1 as D (5 bases). V gave up 6 bases and J gave up 7 bases, with 18 bases separating them. The CDR3 extends over 13 amino acids. Germline V lookup: CDR1 SQVTM, CDR2 ANQGSEA. CDR3 residues: CSVRWGVGSGYTF. In DNA, the CDR3 is TGCAGCGTCCGCTGGGGGGTAGGGAGTGGCTACACCTTC.

V usage is TRBV11-2 and J usage is TRBJ1-1, with TRBD1 matching 9 bases. Germline V gene lookup returns CDR1 SGHAT and CDR2 FQNNGV. V was clipped by 5 bases and J by 1 base; unmatched bases: 2. This CDR3 region has 14 residues. Here the CDR3 reads CASSRDRANTEAFF. CDR3 bases: TGTGCCAGCAGCCGGGACAGGGCGAACACTGAAGCTTTCTTT.

The chain joins TRBV5-1 to TRBJ2-2, with a possible D match to TRBD2 (7 bases). From germline, CDR1 is SGHRS and CDR2 YFSETQ. The CDR3 runs to 15 residues. Trimming removed 4 bases from V and 2 bases from J, with 12 bases in between. CDR3 nucleotide sequence: TGCGCCAGCAGCCCCGCGGGGGCCAACACCGGGGAGCTGTTTTTT. Translated, it gives CASSPAGANTGELFF.

The genes are TRBV19 and TRBJ2-7; 12 bases are shared with TRBD2. The CDR3 is made up of 16 amino acids. Germline assignment: CDR1 LNHDA and CDR2 SQIVND (reference sequence). With 4 bases clipped from V and 3 bases from J, the junction kept 7 bases outside the gene matches. The CDR3 reads CASSTSTSGRIYEQYF. The CDR3 region has the DNA TGTGCCAGTAGTACCTCCACTAGCGGGAGGATCTACGAGCAGTACTTC.